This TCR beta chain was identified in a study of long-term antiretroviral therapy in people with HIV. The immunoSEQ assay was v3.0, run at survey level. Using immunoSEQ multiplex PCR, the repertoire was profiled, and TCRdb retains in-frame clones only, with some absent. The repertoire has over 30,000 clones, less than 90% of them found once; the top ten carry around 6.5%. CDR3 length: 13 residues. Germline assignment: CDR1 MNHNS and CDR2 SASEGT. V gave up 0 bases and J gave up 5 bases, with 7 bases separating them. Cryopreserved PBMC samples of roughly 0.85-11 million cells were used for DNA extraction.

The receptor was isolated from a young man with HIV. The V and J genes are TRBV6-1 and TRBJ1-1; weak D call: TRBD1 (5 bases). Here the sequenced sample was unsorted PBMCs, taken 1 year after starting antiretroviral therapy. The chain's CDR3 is CASSEAWTTEAFF. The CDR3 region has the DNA TGTGCCAGCAGTGAAGCCTGGACAACTGAAGCTTTCTTT.